Here is one T cell receptor (beta chain) with its context. The sample belongs to a study of blood T cell repertoires in COVID-19. Generated by immunoSEQ multiplex PCR, the TCRdb table keeps only in-frame clones and is missing some. Counted here are 110,000 or so clones, 75% to 90% occurring once; the ten biggest clones make up 4.6%. V lost 4 bases to trimming and J lost 11 bases, with 21 bases between them. Germline lookup yields CDR1 SGHTS and CDR2 YDEGEE. The CDR3 extends over 14 amino acids. Specimen: peripheral blood. The chain links TRBV5-8 to TRBJ1-1, with D maybe TRBD1 (6 bases). The source is a woman aged 50 to 60 with acute or convalescent COVID-19. CDR3 loop: CASSATNRAWGAFF. DNA of the CDR3: TGTGCCAGCAGCGCGACGAACAGGGCCTGGGGGGCTTTCTTT.